This TCR beta chain was observed in a study of cytomegalovirus exposure and HLA in healthy donors. Study-wide context: Some 200 million T cells yielded 110 million or so unique TCR beta sequences in earlier analysis.

The PCR had 60 Vbeta and 13 Jbeta primers. Here immunoSEQ multiplex PCR was the method, and the copy in TCRdb shows in-frame clones only, minus some. This table holds about 120,000 clones, roughly 80% found once. The V end lost 0 bases, the J end lost 1 base, and 7 bases lay between the germline ends. The CDR3 totals 14 residues. Germline values: CDR1 SGDLS, CDR2 YYNGEE. General study findings and limits: TCR beta V- and J-gene trimming was later associated with a missense DCLRE1C variant. Highest at DRB1 and lowest at HLA-C, TCR association rates differed among HLA loci in a later analysis.

As concerns this clone: Its specificity is unknown.

The chain combines TRBV9 with TRBJ1-1; D remains ambiguous. This clonotype was obtained from a man aged 50 to 59 in good health and CMV-seropositive. The sequenced sample was PBMCs. CDR3 residues: CASSVGLENTEAFF. Here the CDR3 DNA reads TGTGCCAGCAGCGTAGGACTGGAGAACACTGAAGCTTTCTTT. Complete variable domain (other parts from reference TRBV9 and TRBJ1-1): DSGVTQTPKHLITATGQRVTLRCSPRSGDLSVYWYQQSLDQGLQFLIQYYNGEERAKGNILERFSAQQFPDLHSELNLSSLELGDSALYFCASSVGLENTEAFFGQGTRLTVV.